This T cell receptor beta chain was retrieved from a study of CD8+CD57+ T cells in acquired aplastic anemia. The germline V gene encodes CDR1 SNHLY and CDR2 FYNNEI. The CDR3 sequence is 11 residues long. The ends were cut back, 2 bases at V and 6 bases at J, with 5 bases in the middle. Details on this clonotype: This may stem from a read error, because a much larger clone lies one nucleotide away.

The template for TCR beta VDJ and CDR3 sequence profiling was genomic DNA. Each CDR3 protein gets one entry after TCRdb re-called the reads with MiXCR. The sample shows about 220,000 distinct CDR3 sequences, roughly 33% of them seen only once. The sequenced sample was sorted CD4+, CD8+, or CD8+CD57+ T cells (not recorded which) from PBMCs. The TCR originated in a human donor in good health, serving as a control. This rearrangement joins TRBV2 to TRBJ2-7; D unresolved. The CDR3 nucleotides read TGTGCCAGCAGTGAATATAGCGAGCAGTACTTC. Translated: CASSEYSEQYF.